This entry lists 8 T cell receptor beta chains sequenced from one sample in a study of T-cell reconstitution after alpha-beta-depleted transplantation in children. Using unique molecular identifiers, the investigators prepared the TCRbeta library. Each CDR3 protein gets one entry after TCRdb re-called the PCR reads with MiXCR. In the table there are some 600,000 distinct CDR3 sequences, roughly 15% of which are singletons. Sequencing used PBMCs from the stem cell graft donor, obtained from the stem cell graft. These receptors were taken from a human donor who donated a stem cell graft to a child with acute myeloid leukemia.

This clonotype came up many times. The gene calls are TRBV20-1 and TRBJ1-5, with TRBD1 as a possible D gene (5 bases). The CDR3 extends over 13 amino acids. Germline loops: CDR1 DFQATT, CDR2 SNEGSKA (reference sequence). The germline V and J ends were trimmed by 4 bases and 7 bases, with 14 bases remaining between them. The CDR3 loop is CSATTEGDQPQHF. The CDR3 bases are TGCAGTGCTACCACGGAAGGGGACCAGCCCCAGCATTTT.

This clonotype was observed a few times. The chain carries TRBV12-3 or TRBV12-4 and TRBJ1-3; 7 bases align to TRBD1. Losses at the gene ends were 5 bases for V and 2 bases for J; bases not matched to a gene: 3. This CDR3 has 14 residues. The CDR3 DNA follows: TGTGCCAGCAGTCAGGGACAGCCTGGAAACACCATATATTTT. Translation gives CASSQGQPGNTIYF.

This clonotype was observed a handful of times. The CDR3 DNA sequence: TGTGCCAGCAGCCCCTCTGGGCCAAACGATGAGCAGTACGTC. Its protein product is CASSPSGPNDEQYV. The V and J genes are TRBV11-2 and TRBJ2-7; D unresolved. CDR1 is SGHAT, CDR2 FQNNGV, per germline. This CDR3 contains 14 residues. The germline V and J ends were trimmed by 5 bases and 7 bases, with 18 bases remaining between them.

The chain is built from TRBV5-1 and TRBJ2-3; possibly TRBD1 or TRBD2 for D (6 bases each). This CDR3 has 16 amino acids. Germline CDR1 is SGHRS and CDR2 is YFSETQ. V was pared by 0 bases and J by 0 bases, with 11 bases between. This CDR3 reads CASSLVEGDSTDTQYF. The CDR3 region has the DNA TGCGCCAGCAGCTTGGTGGAGGGGGATAGCACAGATACGCAGTATTTT.

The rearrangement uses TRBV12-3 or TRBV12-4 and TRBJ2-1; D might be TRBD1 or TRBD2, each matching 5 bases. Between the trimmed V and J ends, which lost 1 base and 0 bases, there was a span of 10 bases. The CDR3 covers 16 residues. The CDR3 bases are TGTGCCAGCAGTTTAGTGGGGGTTCTCTCCTACAATGAGCAGTTCTTC. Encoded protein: CASSLVGVLSYNEQFF.

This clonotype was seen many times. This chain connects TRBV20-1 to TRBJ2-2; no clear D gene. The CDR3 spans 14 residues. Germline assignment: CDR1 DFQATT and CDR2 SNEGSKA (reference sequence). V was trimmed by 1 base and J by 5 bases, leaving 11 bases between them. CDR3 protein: CSARGLTETGELFF. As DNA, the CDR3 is TGCAGTGCTAGAGGATTAACCGAGACCGGGGAGCTGTTTTTT.

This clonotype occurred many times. In DNA form, the CDR3 reads TGCAGTGCTAGAATCCCGGACAGGGGAAATTCACCCCTCCACTTT. Translated: CSARIPDRGNSPLHF. The gene calls are TRBV20-1 and TRBJ1-6, with 9 bases aligning to TRBD1. V dropped 2 bases and J dropped 7; count of bases not matched to a gene: 6. From germline, CDR1 is DFQATT and CDR2 SNEGSKA (reference sequence). This CDR3 has 15 residues.

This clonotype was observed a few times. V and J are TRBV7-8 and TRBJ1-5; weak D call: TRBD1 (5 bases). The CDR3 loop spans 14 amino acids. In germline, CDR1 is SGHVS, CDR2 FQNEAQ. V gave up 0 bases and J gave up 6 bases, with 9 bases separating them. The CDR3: CASSLAVQAQPQHF. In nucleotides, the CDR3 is TGTGCCAGCAGCTTAGCCGTACAGGCTCAGCCCCAGCATTTT.